Below, 25 T cell receptor beta chains from the same sample are listed, as sequenced in a study of cytomegalovirus exposure and HLA in healthy donors. PCR employed 60 Vbeta and 13 Jbeta primers. Using immunoSEQ multiplex PCR, the repertoire was profiled, and TCRdb retains in-frame clones only, with some absent. The sample lists 80,000 to 95,000 clones, about 80% occurring once. Sequencing was done on a sample of PBMCs. Receptor source: a female donor in good health and CMV-seronegative.

The gene calls are TRBV30 and TRBJ1-2; no reliable D call. Deletions cut 2 bases from V and 4 bases from J, with 5 bases between. Per the germline V gene, CDR1 is GTSNPN and CDR2 is SVGIG (reference sequence). The CDR3 spans 11 residues. The CDR3 DNA sequence: TGTGCCTGGAGTTCCAGCTATGGCTACACCTTC. Translating gives CAWSSSYGYTF.

The chain joins TRBV7-9 to TRBJ2-2; D is perhaps TRBD1 (5 bases). CDR1 is SEHNR and CDR2 is FQNEAQ in the germline V gene (reference sequence). Trimming shortened V by 11 bases and J by 0 bases, and 22 bases separated the two germline ends. The CDR3 contains 17 residues. The CDR3, as DNA: TGTGCCCTTCCCCCCTTCGACAGCTCTTCGAACACCGGGGAGCTGTTTTTT. Translating it yields CALPPFDSSSNTGELFF.

The V call is TRBV28, the J call TRBJ1-1, with D perhaps TRBD1 (6 bases). The CDR3 runs to 13 residues. Trimming shortened V by 6 bases and J by 7 bases, and 15 bases separated the two germline ends. The germline V gene encodes CDR1 MDHEN and CDR2 SYDVKM. The CDR3 region is CASRDRFRSEAFF. Here the CDR3 DNA reads TGTGCCAGCAGGGACAGATTTAGAAGTGAAGCTTTCTTT.

This clone is a singleton in its sample. CDR3 sequence reads: CASSLAGTGVGAQHF. The CDR3 coding sequence is TGTGCCAGCAGCTTAGCGGGGACAGGGGTAGGGGCCCAGCATTTT. The chain has TRBV7-8 and TRBJ1-5, with 10 bases identical to TRBD1. Trimming cost V 0 bases and J 11 bases; bases outside gene matches: 7. This CDR3 has 15 amino acids. Germline CDR1 and CDR2: SGHVS and FQNEAQ.

This clone was seen once. This chain uses TRBV6-5 with TRBJ2-2, with D possibly TRBD1 on 5 matching bases. The CDR3 is 14 amino acids. Germline V gene data show CDR1 as MNHEY and CDR2 as SVGAGI. V was clipped by 6 bases and J by 3 bases, with 11 bases between them. CDR3 coding DNA: TGTGCCAGCAGGGGGCAGGCTTACACCGGGGAGCTGTTTTTT. It yields the protein CASRGQAYTGELFF.

This clone was detected only a few times. J is TRBJ1-1 and V is TRBV4-2, with D possibly matching TRBD1 (6 bases). V was shortened by 2 bases and J by 4 bases, with 11 bases between the two germline ends. CDR1 and CDR2 from the germline V gene are LGHNA and YNFKEQ. There are 14 residues in the CDR3. The CDR3 reads CASSQPTGGTEAFF. The CDR3, as DNA: TGTGCCAGCAGCCAACCGACAGGAGGCACTGAAGCTTTCTTT.

The chain joins TRBV28 to TRBJ1-4, with D maybe TRBD1 (6 bases). The length of the CDR3 is 15 residues. The ends were cut back, 6 bases at V and 7 bases at J, with 18 bases in the middle. Germline lookup yields CDR1 MDHEN and CDR2 SYDVKM. In DNA, the CDR3 is TGTGCCAGCAGCCGAACGACAGGAGGTCGTGAAAAACTGTTTTTT. Translated, it gives CASSRTTGGREKLFF. The full variable domain, with the rest looked up from reference TRBV28 and TRBJ1-4, is DVKVTQSSRYLVKRTGEKVFLECVQDMDHENMFWYRQDPGLGLRLIYFSYDVKMKEKGDIPEGYSVSREKKERFSLILESASTNQTSMYLCASSRTTGGREKLFFGSGTQLSVL.

The rearrangement joins TRBV5-1 to TRBJ2-3; TRBD2 agrees at 11 bases. CDR1 and CDR2 (germline): SGHRS, YFSETQ. The junction had 4 bases not matched to a gene; V was cut back by 4 bases and J by 6 bases. The CDR3 runs 14 residues. The CDR3 DNA reads TGCGCCAGCAGCGCACTAGCGGGAGCCGATACGCAGTATTTT. It specifies CASSALAGADTQYF.

This rearrangement joins TRBV6-1 to TRBJ2-1, with 9 bases lining up with TRBD2. The CDR3 totals 11 residues. V dropped 6 bases and J dropped 15; count of bases not matched to a gene: 6. The germline gives CDR1 MNHNS, CDR2 SASEGT. CDR3 sequence: CASRGLARLFF. The CDR3 DNA is TGTGCCAGCAGGGGACTAGCTAGACTGTTCTTC.

The gene calls are TRBV2 and TRBJ1-5; the D is unclear. This CDR3 region has 13 residues. Germline CDR1 reads SNHLY; CDR2 reads FYNNEI. V lost 7 bases and J lost 1, with 8 bases in between. The CDR3 loop is CASKKESNQPQHF. CDR3 coding DNA: TGTGCCAGCAAGAAGGAGAGCAATCAGCCCCAGCATTTT.

Only a few counts were recorded for this clone. J is TRBJ2-7 and V is TRBV4-1, with unresolved D. Looked up from germline, CDR1 is MGHRA and CDR2 is YSYEKL. Trimming pared 0 bases from V and 0 bases from J, leaving 6 bases between. The length of the CDR3 is 14 residues. The CDR3 is CASSQDRDSYEQYF. The DNA for the CDR3 is TGCGCCAGCAGCCAAGACCGAGACTCCTACGAGCAGTACTTC.

This chain links TRBV27 with TRBJ2-3; possibly TRBD2 for D (5 bases). This CDR3 region has 13 residues. Germline CDR1 and CDR2: MNHEY and SMNVEV (reference sequence). Trimming stripped 5 bases from V and 6 bases from J, with 12 bases between. The CDR3 bases are TGTGCCAGCAGTCTAGCACCTGGTGATACGCAGTATTTT. It encodes CASSLAPGDTQYF.

The chain is built from TRBV5-1 and TRBJ2-1; the match to TRBD2 covers 12 bases. Germline V gives CDR1 SGHRS, CDR2 YFSETQ. V trimming: 5 bases; J trimming: 9 bases; junction bases outside the gene matches: 18. The CDR3 is made up of 18 amino acids. The CDR3 spells CASSPSLTSGGETPEQFF. The CDR3 DNA follows: TGCGCCAGCAGTCCCTCGCTGACTAGCGGGGGAGAGACCCCTGAGCAGTTCTTC.

The chain recombines TRBV27 with TRBJ1-4; D is perhaps TRBD1 (6 bases). V lost 3 bases and J lost 1, with 9 bases in between. CDR3 length: 15 amino acids. Germline CDR1 MNHEY, CDR2 SMNVEV (reference sequence). CDR3 DNA sequence: TGTGCCAGCAGTTTGGGGGCAGGAACTAATGAAAAACTGTTTTTT. Translated: CASSLGAGTNEKLFF. The variable domain in full, completed from reference TRBV27 and TRBJ1-4, reads EAQVTQNPRYLITVTGKKLTVTCSQNMNHEYMSWYRQDPGLGLRQIYYSMNVEVTDKGDVPEGYKVSRKEKRNFPLILESPSPNQTSLYFCASSLGAGTNEKLFFGSGTQLSVL.

The chain has TRBV5-1 and TRBJ2-2, with 9 positions matching TRBD1. The length of the CDR3 is 14 residues. V dropped 4 bases and J dropped 7; count of bases not matched to a gene: 5. The V gene's germline CDR1 is SGHRS and CDR2 YFSETQ. CDR3 amino acids: CASSPGQGFGELFF. The CDR3 bases are TGCGCCAGCAGCCCAGGACAGGGGTTCGGGGAGCTGTTTTTT.

The count of this clone is one. The V gene is TRBV5-1, the J gene TRBJ2-2; 11 bases fit TRBD2. Losses at the gene ends were 1 base for V and 3 bases for J; bases not matched to a gene: 2. Per germline, CDR1 SGHRS and CDR2 YFSETQ. The CDR3 spans 16 residues. DNA of the CDR3: TGCGCCAGCAGCTTGAGACTAGCGGGACACACCGGGGAGCTGTTTTTT. Its translation: CASSLRLAGHTGELFF.

V is TRBV27 and J is TRBJ1-1; D perhaps matches TRBD1 (6 bases). The germline V gene has CDR1 MNHEY and CDR2 SMNVEV (reference sequence). V gave up 9 bases and J gave up 11 bases, with 22 bases separating them. The CDR3 extends over 13 amino acids. The CDR3: CASQTTGHRKAFF. Here the CDR3 DNA reads TGTGCCAGTCAGACGACGGGACATAGAAAGGCTTTCTTT.

CDR3 amino acids: CASSLARDTQYF. CDR3 coding DNA: TGTGCCAGCAGCTTAGCGAGAGATACGCAGTATTTT. The chain employs TRBV11-2 and TRBJ2-3; no firm D call. CDR1 SGHAT and CDR2 FQNNGV come from the germline V gene. The V gene lost 1 base and the J gene lost 5 bases, with 4 bases spanning the gap. The CDR3 contains 12 residues.

This clone was observed a few times. Distinct nucleotide sequences in the sample also encode this CDR3. The chain links TRBV6-5 to TRBJ2-6; 8 bases align to TRBD1. The trim removed 2 bases at V and 4 bases at J, leaving 4 bases unmatched. The CDR3 length is 16 residues. Germline CDR1 MNHEY, CDR2 SVGAGI. The CDR3 here is CASSYGTGAGANVLTF. In DNA, the CDR3 is TGTGCCAGCAGTTACGGGACAGGTGCGGGGGCCAACGTCCTGACTTTC.

The sample holds one count of this clone. This chain joins TRBV5-6 and TRBJ1-1, with TRBD1 identical over 11 bases. Germline V gene data show CDR1 as SGHDT and CDR2 as YYEEEE. The CDR3 contains 14 residues. Trimming cost V 0 bases and J 6 bases; bases outside gene matches: 1. CDR3 DNA sequence: TGTGCCAGCAGCTTGGGGGGACAGGGGGCTGAAGCTTTCTTT. Its translation: CASSLGGQGAEAFF.

CDR3 nucleotide sequence: TGTGCCAGCAGCTTCTCTACAGGGGGCTCGGGGGGCTACACCTTC. This gives the protein CASSFSTGGSGGYTF. The chain has TRBV5-8 and TRBJ1-2; 9 bases are shared with TRBD1. Trimming cost V 2 bases and J 8 bases; bases outside gene matches: 10. CDR1 SGHTS and CDR2 YDEGEE come from the germline V gene. This CDR3 has 15 residues.

The V and J genes are TRBV5-4 and TRBJ2-7, with D perhaps matching TRBD2 (6 bases). Germline V lookup: CDR1 SGHNT, CDR2 YYREEE (reference sequence). This CDR3 region has 13 residues. V lost 2 bases and J lost 6, with 12 bases in between. The chain's CDR3 is CASSFGEAGEQYF. The CDR3, as DNA: TGTGCCAGCAGCTTCGGGGAGGCGGGCGAGCAGTACTTC.

This chain joins TRBV7-2 and TRBJ2-3, with D tentatively TRBD2 (5 bases). V lost 5 bases and J 2 bases, leaving 14 bases between the germline ends. Germline lookup yields CDR1 SGHTA and CDR2 FQGNSA. The CDR3 has 15 amino acids. The CDR3 DNA follows: TGTGCCAGCAGCCAGTGGCGGGCACTCACAGATACGCAGTATTTT. This encodes CASSQWRALTDTQYF.

The chain's CDR3 is CASSPTGVYNEQFF. The CDR3 DNA reads TGTGCCAGTAGTCCCACAGGGGTATACAATGAGCAGTTCTTC. This rearrangement joins TRBV19 to TRBJ2-1; 7 nucleotides align to TRBD1. Germline V gene data show CDR1 as LNHDA and CDR2 as SQIVND (reference sequence). This CDR3 has 14 residues. V was clipped by 5 bases and J by 4 bases; unmatched bases: 5.

The J gene is TRBJ2-7, the V gene TRBV7-6; 7 bases are shared with TRBD2. Trimming at V came to 3 bases and at J to 6 bases, leaving 11 bases not matched to a gene. Germline V lookup: CDR1 SGHVS, CDR2 FNYEAQ. The CDR3 consists of 15 residues. The CDR3 nucleotides are TGTGCCAGCAGCTTGGGAGCGGGGTTTGCACCCGAGCAGTACTTC. It specifies CASSLGAGFAPEQYF.